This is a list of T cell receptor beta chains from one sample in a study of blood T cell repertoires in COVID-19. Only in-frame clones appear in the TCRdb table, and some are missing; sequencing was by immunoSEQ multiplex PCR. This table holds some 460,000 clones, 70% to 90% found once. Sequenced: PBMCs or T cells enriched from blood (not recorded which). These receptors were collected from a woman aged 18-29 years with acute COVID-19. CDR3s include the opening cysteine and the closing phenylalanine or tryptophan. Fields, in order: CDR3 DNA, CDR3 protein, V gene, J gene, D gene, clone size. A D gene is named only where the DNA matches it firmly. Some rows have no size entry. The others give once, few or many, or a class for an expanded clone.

CDR3nt: TGTGCCAGCAGCTTAGAGGGGACAGGGGGGAGGGACCAGTACTTC; CDR3aa: CASSLEGTGGRDQYF; v_gene: TRBV11-2; j_gene: TRBJ2-5; d_gene: TRBD1; abundance: -
CDR3nt: TGTGCCAGTAGTATAAACTTCCGAGGAGAGCAGTTCTTC; CDR3aa: CASSINFRGEQFF; v_gene: TRBV19; j_gene: TRBJ2-1; d_gene: -; abundance: -
CDR3nt: TGTGCCAGCGAAGAGACGCTAGGATACACTGAAGCTTTCTTT; CDR3aa: CASEETLGYTEAFF; v_gene: TRBV7-9; j_gene: TRBJ1-1; d_gene: -; abundance: -
CDR3nt: TGTGCCAGCAGCTTCGGGACAGGGAGCACTGAAGCTTTCTTT; CDR3aa: CASSFGTGSTEAFF; v_gene: TRBV13; j_gene: TRBJ1-1; d_gene: TRBD1; abundance: -
CDR3nt: TGTGCCAGCAGCTTCGGAGGGCGCGACGGCTACACCTTC; CDR3aa: CASSFGGRDGYTF; v_gene: TRBV7-9; j_gene: TRBJ1-2; d_gene: -; abundance: -
CDR3nt: TGTGCCAGCAGTGAAGCGCTGGGAGGGGGTACAGCCAACACTGAAGCTTTCTTT; CDR3aa: CASSEALGGGTANTEAFF; v_gene: TRBV6-1; j_gene: TRBJ1-1; d_gene: -; abundance: -
CDR3nt: TGTGCCAGCAGCCATTTGAGCAACGAGCAGTACTTC; CDR3aa: CASSHLSNEQYF; v_gene: TRBV3-1/TRBV3-2; j_gene: TRBJ2-7; d_gene: -; abundance: -
CDR3nt: TGTGCCAGCTCCGGACAGCCCTTCTCTGGAAACACCATATATTTT; CDR3aa: CASSGQPFSGNTIYF; v_gene: TRBV11-2; j_gene: TRBJ1-3; d_gene: -; abundance: -
CDR3nt: TGTGCCAGCATTGAACAGGGGGCGAGGAATTCACCCCTCCACTTT; CDR3aa: CASIEQGARNSPLHF; v_gene: TRBV2; j_gene: TRBJ1-6; d_gene: TRBD1; abundance: -
CDR3nt: TGTGCCAGCAGCGCCGGGACTAGCGGGATTCTGTTCTTC; CDR3aa: CASSAGTSGILFF; v_gene: TRBV7-2; j_gene: TRBJ2-1; d_gene: TRBD2; abundance: -
CDR3nt: TGTGCCAGCAGTTATGCAGCGAAGACCCAGTACTTC; CDR3aa: CASSYAAKTQYF; v_gene: TRBV6-2/TRBV6-3; j_gene: TRBJ2-5; d_gene: -; abundance: -
CDR3nt: TGTGCCAGCAGCCAAGAAGCACCTGGAGGATACACCTTC; CDR3aa: CASSQEAPGGYTF; v_gene: TRBV4-2; j_gene: TRBJ1-2; d_gene: -; abundance: -
CDR3nt: TGTGCCAGCAGTGGGGGACTAGCGTACAATGAGCAGTTCTTC; CDR3aa: CASSGGLAYNEQFF; v_gene: TRBV2; j_gene: TRBJ2-1; d_gene: TRBD2; abundance: -
CDR3nt: TGTGCCAGCAGTTCAGGCGGGACAGGGGGTTTGGCATCCTACAATGAGCAGTTCTTC; CDR3aa: CASSSGGTGGLASYNEQFF; v_gene: TRBV6-2/TRBV6-3; j_gene: TRBJ2-1; d_gene: TRBD1; abundance: -
CDR3nt: TGTGCCAGTAGTATCATATGGACAGGGAGGACTGAAGCTTTCTTT; CDR3aa: CASSIIWTGRTEAFF; v_gene: TRBV19; j_gene: TRBJ1-1; d_gene: TRBD1; abundance: -
CDR3nt: TGTGCCAGCAGCTTAGCCAGTAGCAATCAGCCCCAGCATTTT; CDR3aa: CASSLASSNQPQHF; v_gene: TRBV7-9; j_gene: TRBJ1-5; d_gene: -; abundance: -
CDR3nt: TGTGCCAGCAGCCATTTGACAGTCTCGAACACTGAAGCTTTCTTT; CDR3aa: CASSHLTVSNTEAFF; v_gene: TRBV7-9; j_gene: TRBJ1-1; d_gene: -; abundance: -
CDR3nt: TGTGCCAGCAGTAGCGGGGGGTATAGCAATCAGCCCCAGCATTTT; CDR3aa: CASSSGGYSNQPQHF; v_gene: TRBV27; j_gene: TRBJ1-5; d_gene: -; abundance: -
CDR3nt: TGTGCCACCAACCAACAGGCCACAGATACGCAGTATTTT; CDR3aa: CATNQQATDTQYF; v_gene: TRBV3-1/TRBV3-2; j_gene: TRBJ2-3; d_gene: -; abundance: -
CDR3nt: TGCAGCGTCTGGACAAACTATGGCTACACCTTC; CDR3aa: CSVWTNYGYTF; v_gene: TRBV29-1; j_gene: TRBJ1-2; d_gene: -; abundance: -
CDR3nt: TGTGCCAGCAGCTTAGGTGACAGGGATTCCGAGCAGTACTTC; CDR3aa: CASSLGDRDSEQYF; v_gene: TRBV13; j_gene: TRBJ2-7; d_gene: TRBD1; abundance: -
CDR3nt: TGTGCCACCAGCAGAGATCTCGGCGAGCAGTACTTC; CDR3aa: CATSRDLGEQYF; v_gene: TRBV15; j_gene: TRBJ2-7; d_gene: -; abundance: once
CDR3nt: TGCGCCAGCAGTGAGTCGAGGCTAGCTACGCAGTATTTT; CDR3aa: CASSESRLATQYF; v_gene: TRBV10-1; j_gene: TRBJ2-3; d_gene: -; abundance: -
CDR3nt: TGTGCCAGCAGCTTCTCAGACGGACTATTTCGGGAGCAGTACTTC; CDR3aa: CASSFSDGLFREQYF; v_gene: TRBV11-2; j_gene: TRBJ2-7; d_gene: -; abundance: -
CDR3nt: TGTGCCAGCACCCAACCGGGACTGACTTCTGGAAACACCATATATTTT; CDR3aa: CASTQPGLTSGNTIYF; v_gene: TRBV28; j_gene: TRBJ1-3; d_gene: -; abundance: -
CDR3nt: TGTGCCAGCAGAACTAGCGGGAGTTCGGATACGCAGTATTTT; CDR3aa: CASRTSGSSDTQYF; v_gene: TRBV6-5; j_gene: TRBJ2-3; d_gene: TRBD2; abundance: -
CDR3nt: TGTGCCAGTAGAGACAGCCCCAATCAGCCCCAGCATTTT; CDR3aa: CASRDSPNQPQHF; v_gene: TRBV19; j_gene: TRBJ1-5; d_gene: -; abundance: -
CDR3nt: TGTGCCATCAGTCCAGGGGCTAACTATGGCAACACCTTC; CDR3aa: CAISPGANYGNTF; v_gene: TRBV10-3; j_gene: TRBJ1-2; d_gene: -; abundance: -
CDR3nt: TGCAGTGCTAGTGGGAGTAGCTCCTACAATGAGCAGTTCTTC; CDR3aa: CSASGSSSYNEQFF; v_gene: TRBV20-1; j_gene: TRBJ2-1; d_gene: -; abundance: -
CDR3nt: TGTGCCAGCAGTGATGTCTATAAAGAGCAGTACTTC; CDR3aa: CASSDVYKEQYF; v_gene: TRBV25-1; j_gene: TRBJ2-7; d_gene: -; abundance: -
CDR3nt: TGCGCCAGCAGCTCGTGGACTAGCGGGGAGAGGGGAGAGACCCAGTACTTC; CDR3aa: CASSSWTSGERGETQYF; v_gene: TRBV5-1; j_gene: TRBJ2-5; d_gene: TRBD2; abundance: -
CDR3nt: TGTGCCAGCAGCCATCCCGGGACAGCCTATGGCTACACCTTC; CDR3aa: CASSHPGTAYGYTF; v_gene: TRBV7-9; j_gene: TRBJ1-2; d_gene: TRBD1; abundance: -
CDR3nt: TGTGCCAGCAGCCTTAGCGGGGGGGCCGGAGAGACCCAGTACTTC; CDR3aa: CASSLSGGAGETQYF; v_gene: TRBV7-3; j_gene: TRBJ2-5; d_gene: TRBD2; abundance: -
CDR3nt: TGCGCCAGCAGCCAAGGGCTTGTCCGCTCTGGAAACACCATATATTTT; CDR3aa: CASSQGLVRSGNTIYF; v_gene: TRBV4-3; j_gene: TRBJ1-3; d_gene: -; abundance: -
CDR3nt: TGCAGTGCCAGGGTAACTGAAGCTTTCTTT; CDR3aa: CSARVTEAFF; v_gene: TRBV20-1; j_gene: TRBJ1-1; d_gene: -; abundance: few
CDR3nt: TGTGCCAGCAGCGTAACCCTGGGAGGATCACCCCTCCACTTT; CDR3aa: CASSVTLGGSPLHF; v_gene: TRBV5-5; j_gene: TRBJ1-6; d_gene: -; abundance: once
CDR3nt: TGCAGCGTCATGGCGGGGTTCGATCAGCCCCAGCATTTT; CDR3aa: CSVMAGFDQPQHF; v_gene: TRBV29-1; j_gene: TRBJ1-5; d_gene: -; abundance: -
CDR3nt: TGTGCCAGCAGTTACTCGGCCATCCCCTACGAGCAGTACTTC; CDR3aa: CASSYSAIPYEQYF; v_gene: TRBV6-2/TRBV6-3; j_gene: TRBJ2-7; d_gene: -; abundance: once
CDR3nt: TGTGCCAGCACGGGGGGCAATTCACCCCTCCACTTT; CDR3aa: CASTGGNSPLHF; v_gene: TRBV2; j_gene: TRBJ1-6; d_gene: -; abundance: few
CDR3nt: TGTGCCAGCAGTGAGTCTCGACAGGGGATTTCCTATAATTCACCCCTCCACTTT; CDR3aa: CASSESRQGISYNSPLHF; v_gene: TRBV25-1; j_gene: TRBJ1-6; d_gene: TRBD1; abundance: -
CDR3nt: TGTGCCAGTAGGCCCCGGGGACAACATGGAAACACCATATATTTT; CDR3aa: CASRPRGQHGNTIYF; v_gene: TRBV27; j_gene: TRBJ1-3; d_gene: -; abundance: -
CDR3nt: TGTGCCAGCTCACTACAGGGAGGGTATGGCTACACCTTC; CDR3aa: CASSLQGGYGYTF; v_gene: TRBV18; j_gene: TRBJ1-2; d_gene: -; abundance: -
CDR3nt: TGTGCCAGCAGCTTAAAAGGGGATGGGACCCAGTACTTC; CDR3aa: CASSLKGDGTQYF; v_gene: TRBV7-2; j_gene: TRBJ2-5; d_gene: -; abundance: -
CDR3nt: TGTGCCTGGAGTACAGGGACAAGCTACACCTTC; CDR3aa: CAWSTGTSYTF; v_gene: TRBV30; j_gene: TRBJ1-2; d_gene: -; abundance: -
CDR3nt: TGTGCCAGCTCACCGGGGACAGGAACCTATGGCTACACCTTC; CDR3aa: CASSPGTGTYGYTF; v_gene: TRBV18; j_gene: TRBJ1-2; d_gene: TRBD1; abundance: -
CDR3nt: TGCGCCAGCAGCGGGAAGCGGGGGGGTGTTAAAAACATTCAGTACTTC; CDR3aa: CASSGKRGGVKNIQYF; v_gene: TRBV7-9; j_gene: TRBJ2-4; d_gene: TRBD2; abundance: -
CDR3nt: TGTGCCAGCAGTAAGACAGAGAACTATGGCTACACCTTC; CDR3aa: CASSKTENYGYTF; v_gene: TRBV28; j_gene: TRBJ1-2; d_gene: -; abundance: -
CDR3nt: TGCGCCAGCGGGGGACTAGCGGGAGTGACAGATACGCAGTATTTT; CDR3aa: CASGGLAGVTDTQYF; v_gene: TRBV5-1; j_gene: TRBJ2-3; d_gene: TRBD2; abundance: -
CDR3nt: TGTGCCAGCGAGGGACTAGCGGGAAGGCGATCCTACGAGCAGTACTTC; CDR3aa: CASEGLAGRRSYEQYF; v_gene: TRBV28; j_gene: TRBJ2-7; d_gene: TRBD2; abundance: -
CDR3nt: TGTGCCAGCAGTCGACAGGGTGTATTGACTGAAGCTTTCTTT; CDR3aa: CASSRQGVLTEAFF; v_gene: TRBV2; j_gene: TRBJ1-1; d_gene: TRBD1; abundance: -
CDR3nt: TGTGCCAGCAGCTCCACAGGGGGAGACACTGAAGCTTTCTTT; CDR3aa: CASSSTGGDTEAFF; v_gene: TRBV7-3; j_gene: TRBJ1-1; d_gene: TRBD1; abundance: once
CDR3nt: TGTGCCAGCAGCTCACGACACCCCATTGCAACTAATGAAAAACTGTTTTTT; CDR3aa: CASSSRHPIATNEKLFF; v_gene: TRBV11-2; j_gene: TRBJ1-4; d_gene: -; abundance: -
CDR3nt: TGTGCCAGCAGCCGTAGCACAGATACGCAGTATTTT; CDR3aa: CASSRSTDTQYF; v_gene: TRBV7-9; j_gene: TRBJ2-3; d_gene: -; abundance: -
CDR3nt: TGTGCCAGCTCACCATACGGGGTCCCCTACGAGCAGTACTTC; CDR3aa: CASSPYGVPYEQYF; v_gene: TRBV18; j_gene: TRBJ2-7; d_gene: -; abundance: -